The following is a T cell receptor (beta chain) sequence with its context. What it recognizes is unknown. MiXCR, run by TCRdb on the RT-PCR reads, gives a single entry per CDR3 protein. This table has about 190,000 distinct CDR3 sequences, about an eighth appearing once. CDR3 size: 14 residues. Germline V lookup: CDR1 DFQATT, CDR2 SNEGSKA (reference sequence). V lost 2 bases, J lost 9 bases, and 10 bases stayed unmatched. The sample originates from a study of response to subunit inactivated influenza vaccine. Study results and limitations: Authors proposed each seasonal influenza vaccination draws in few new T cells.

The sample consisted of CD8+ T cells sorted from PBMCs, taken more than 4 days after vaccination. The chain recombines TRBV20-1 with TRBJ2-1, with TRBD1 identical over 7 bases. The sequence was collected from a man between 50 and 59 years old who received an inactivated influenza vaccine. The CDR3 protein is CSARSPAGGFEQFF. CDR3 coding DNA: TGCAGTGCTAGAAGTCCAGCAGGGGGTTTTGAGCAGTTCTTC.